Described below is a single TCR beta chain sequence and its context. Its antigen is currently unknown. This record belongs to a study of identical twins. Template switching added a universal primer site; cDNA carried unique molecular identifiers. TCRdb processed the 5' RACE reads anew with MiXCR; each CDR3 protein has one entry. The repertoire holds 250,000 or so distinct CDR3 sequences, over 9.5% seen once, with 3.5% to 4.5% in the top ten. Study-level findings and limits: Conclusions were drawn cross-sectionally by statistical analysis, without following the same donors.

Trimming left V 2 bases short and J 5 bases short, with 7 bases between. The CDR3 length is 13 residues. The germline CDR1 and CDR2 sequences are LNHDA and SQIVND (reference sequence). The sample was also reused in another study, on yellow fever vaccine responses in identical twins.

The chain combines TRBV19 with TRBJ1-5, with unresolved D. The sample comprised memory (CD45RO+) T cells sorted from blood. The sequence was obtained from a woman between 18 and 29 years old in good health. The CDR3 DNA sequence: TGTGCCAGTAGTATACCCCCGTATCAGCCCCAGCATTTT. The encoded protein is CASSIPPYQPQHF.